This TCR beta chain came from a study of T cell responses to AZD1222 COVID-19 vaccine. Study outcomes and limitations: Vaccine-associated CD4 TCRs spanned spike, dominant at 160-218 and 743-854. At baseline, just 6 or 7 AZD1222 recipients tested seropositive. Donors were mostly white British, more females; clonal diversity possibly underestimated.

Looked up from germline, CDR1 is SGHRS and CDR2 is YFSETQ. This CDR3 has 14 amino acids. Trimming cost V 4 bases and J 7 bases; bases outside gene matches: 4. Turning to this clone: Its antigen is still unknown.

TCRdb keeps only in-frame clones here, not all; method: immunoSEQ multiplex PCR. The top ten clones hold roughly 13% of a sample with 80,000 to 100,000 clones, approximately 90% of them seen once. The sequencing here drew on peripheral blood, taken on day 0 of AZD1222 vaccination. The chain couples TRBV5-1 to TRBJ2-1; 11 bases fit TRBD1. This clonotype originated in an adult in good health. For the CDR3, the DNA is TGCGCCAGCAGCCTCGGACAGGGGGCGAATGAGCAGTTCTTC. Amino acids: CASSLGQGANEQFF.